These 32 T cell receptor beta chains were sequenced from one sample in a study of T-cell reconstitution after alpha-beta-depleted transplantation in children. Unique molecular identifiers tagged the TCRbeta library. TCRdb independently ran MiXCR on the PCR reads; one entry per CDR3 protein. The profile shows approximately 270,000 distinct CDR3 sequences, approximately 9.8% of them singletons. This sample comprised PBMCs from the stem cell graft donor, obtained from the stem cell graft. All receptors derive from a human donor who donated a stem cell graft to a child with SCID.

The V call is TRBV5-1, the J call TRBJ2-6, with TRBD1 identical over 10 bases. Germline CDR1 SGHRS, CDR2 YFSETQ. This CDR3 contains 16 residues. The trim removed 3 bases at V and 4 bases at J, leaving 4 bases unmatched. This CDR3 reads CASSSDRGRGANVLTF. The CDR3 DNA follows: TGCGCCAGCAGCTCCGACAGGGGGCGCGGGGCCAACGTCCTGACTTTC.

This clonotype was found a few times. This sequence joins TRBV12-3 or TRBV12-4 and TRBJ2-3; D not resolved. This CDR3 comprises 12 residues. V was clipped by 6 bases and J by 5 bases, with 9 bases between them. The CDR3: CASSQTIDTQYF. The CDR3 region has the DNA TGTGCCAGCAGCCAAACAATAGATACGCAGTATTTT.

J is TRBJ1-6 and V is TRBV12-3 or TRBV12-4; D gene unclear. V was trimmed by 7 bases and J by 0 bases, leaving 10 bases between them. CDR3 length equals 15 residues. The CDR3 reads CASTVLSSYNSPLHF. Here the CDR3 DNA reads TGTGCCAGCACCGTCCTGAGCTCCTATAATTCACCCCTCCACTTT.

This clonotype was counted only a few times. The J gene is TRBJ2-7, the V gene TRBV7-6; the D gene could be TRBD1 or TRBD2 (5 bases each). Germline V gene sequence: CDR1 SGHVS, CDR2 FNYEAQ. The CDR3 contains 14 residues. Trimming removed 4 bases at V and 2 bases at J, with 12 bases between. CDR3 nucleotides: TGTGCCAGCAGCTCCCTAGGGGACCCCTACGAGCAGTACTTC. This codes for CASSSLGDPYEQYF. The whole variable domain, filled in from reference TRBV7-6 and TRBJ2-7, reads GAGVSQSPRYKVTKRGQDVALRCDPISGHVSLYWYRQALGQGPEFLTYFNYEAQQDKSGLPNDRFSAERPEGSISTLTIQRTEQRDSAMYRCASSSLGDPYEQYFGPGTRLTVT.

The chain is built from TRBV10-3 and TRBJ2-7; D may match TRBD1 or TRBD2 (5 bases each). Germline V lookup: CDR1 ENHRY, CDR2 SYGVKD. CDR3 size: 15 residues. The ends were cut back, 6 bases at V and 0 bases at J, with 15 bases in the middle. The CDR3: CAIREPGRTSYEQYF. CDR3 bases: TGTGCCATCAGGGAACCGGGACGTACCTCCTACGAGCAGTACTTC.

This clonotype was recorded at least ten times. The V and J genes are TRBV9 and TRBJ2-2; D not certain. Trimming took off 2 bases at V and 7 bases at J, with 6 bases between the two ends. CDR3 length: 12 residues. Germline V gene data show CDR1 as SGDLS and CDR2 as YYNGEE. CDR3 coding DNA: TGTGCCAGCAGCGTCCTCAACGGGGAGCTGTTTTTT. This codes for CASSVLNGELFF.

The chain carries TRBV11-1 and TRBJ2-1; TRBD2 aligns across 9 bases. Losses at the gene ends were 2 bases for V and 9 bases for J; bases not matched to a gene: 17. The length of the CDR3 is 18 residues. Germline V gene sequence: CDR1 SGHAT, CDR2 FQDESV (reference sequence). Here the CDR3 reads CASSLFFGGLAGTGEQFF. Written as DNA, the CDR3 is TGTGCCAGCAGCTTATTCTTTGGTGGGCTAGCGGGGACCGGTGAGCAGTTCTTC. Filled out from reference TRBV11-1 and TRBJ2-1, the complete variable domain reads EAEVAQSPRYKITEKSQAVAFWCDPISGHATLYWYRQILGQGPELLVQFQDESVVDDSQLPKDRFSAERLKGVDSTLKIQPAELGDSAMYLCASSLFFGGLAGTGEQFFGPGTRLTVL.

The CDR3 sequence is CASSSVAGADTGELFF. CDR3 DNA sequence: TGTGCCAGCAGCTCGGTGGCAGGGGCGGACACCGGGGAGCTGTTTTTT. The V call is TRBV7-9, the J call TRBJ2-2; D is possibly TRBD1 (6 bases). This CDR3 is built from 16 residues. Trimming left V 4 bases short and J 3 bases short, with 15 bases between. Germline V gene lookup returns CDR1 SEHNR and CDR2 FQNEAQ (reference sequence).

This clonotype was seen repeatedly, ten times or more. This rearrangement joins TRBV6-1 to TRBJ1-3; D is unresolved. The CDR3 contains 17 residues. V gave up 0 bases and J gave up 0 bases, with 12 bases separating them. CDR1 is MNHNS and CDR2 is SASEGT in the germline V gene. CDR3 in DNA: TGTGCCAGCAGTGAAGCTAGGCAGCCCGGCTCTGGAAACACCATATATTTT. This codes for CASSEARQPGSGNTIYF.

This clonotype was observed a few times. The V call is TRBV29-1, the J call TRBJ1-2; D gene ambiguous. From germline, CDR1 is SQVTM and CDR2 ANQGSEA. The CDR3 extends over 14 amino acids. Deletions cut 0 bases from V and 1 base from J, with 9 bases between. CDR3 sequence: CSVEDPALNYGYTF. The DNA for the CDR3 is TGCAGCGTTGAAGACCCGGCCCTTAACTATGGCTACACCTTC.

Concerning this clonotype: Just one base apart from a much larger clone, this may be a read error. V and J are TRBV6-1 and TRBJ2-5; no clear D. This CDR3 is built from 14 residues. Germline lookup yields CDR1 MNHNS and CDR2 SASEGT. CDR3 in amino acids: CVSSPLLATETQYF. The CDR3 DNA reads as TGTGTCAGCAGCCCTCTCTTGGCGACGGAGACCCAGTACTTC.

This clonotype was seen at least ten times. The chain carries TRBV9 and TRBJ2-5; 9 nucleotides line up with TRBD1. The J segment lost 5 bases and the V segment lost 2 bases, leaving 7 bases of the junction unmatched. The germline CDR1 and CDR2 sequences are SGDLS and YYNGEE. This CDR3 has 15 amino acids. The CDR3 protein is CASSVPTGGSETQYF. The CDR3 region has the DNA TGTGCCAGCAGCGTCCCAACAGGGGGCAGCGAGACCCAGTACTTC.

The chain couples TRBV12-3 or TRBV12-4 to TRBJ2-5; D is perhaps TRBD2 (5 bases). The V end was cut by 8 bases, the J end by 5 bases, with 15 bases between. This CDR3 has 13 residues. CDR3 nucleotides: TGTGCCAGCGCGAGGAGAGCGGCGGAGACCCAGTACTTC. Its translation: CASARRAAETQYF.

This clonotype came up many times. The chain couples TRBV29-1 to TRBJ2-7; 8 bases map to TRBD1. Germline V gene sequence: CDR1 SQVTM, CDR2 ANQGSEA. This CDR3 has 14 amino acids. Losses at the gene ends were 6 bases for V and 2 bases for J; bases not matched to a gene: 9. The CDR3 region is CSVRTTGATYEQYF. The DNA for the CDR3 is TGCAGCGTCAGAACGACAGGGGCTACCTACGAGCAGTACTTC.

In this sample, this clonotype turned up many times. This chain connects TRBV20-1 to TRBJ1-1; D remains ambiguous. Trimming removed 1 base from V and 2 bases from J, with 8 bases in between. The CDR3 sequence is 13 residues long. Germline V gene sequence: CDR1 DFQATT, CDR2 SNEGSKA (reference sequence). DNA for the CDR3: TGCAGTGCTAGAGCCGACATCAACACTGAAGCTTTCTTT. Protein: CSARADINTEAFF.

This clonotype has a handful of counts. CDR3 region: CASSPFRGRYMNTEAFF. CDR3 in DNA: TGTGCCAGCAGCCCCTTCCGGGGGAGGTACATGAACACTGAAGCTTTCTTT. The gene calls are TRBV7-9 and TRBJ1-1, with D possibly being TRBD1 (5 bases). CDR3 size: 17 residues. Germline V gene sequence: CDR1 SEHNR, CDR2 FQNEAQ (reference sequence). The V gene lost 5 bases and the J gene lost 0 bases, with 19 bases spanning the gap.

V gene TRBV5-1 combines with J gene TRBJ2-3, with a possible D match to TRBD2 (6 bases). Looked up from germline, CDR1 is SGHRS and CDR2 is YFSETQ. The ends were cut back, 1 base at V and 5 bases at J, with 11 bases in the middle. The CDR3 has 14 residues. CDR3 nucleotides: TGCGCCAGCAGCTTGTCGTCGGGGGAAGATACGCAGTATTTT. Its protein product is CASSLSSGEDTQYF.

Here the CDR3 DNA reads TGTGCCACCAGCAGAACCACAGGGGGCAAGAACACTGAAGCTTTCTTT. This gives the protein CATSRTTGGKNTEAFF. V and J are TRBV15 and TRBJ1-1, with TRBD1 identical over 9 bases. Germline V CDR1 and CDR2: LNHNV, YYDKDF (reference sequence). This CDR3 is built from 16 residues. Trimming at V came to 2 bases and at J to 1 base, leaving 5 bases not matched to a gene. Drawing the rest from reference TRBV15 and TRBJ1-1, the complete variable domain is DAMVIQNPRYQVTQFGKPVTLSCSQTLNHNVMYWYQQKSSQAPKLLFHYYDKDFNNEADTPDNFQSRRPNTSFCFLDIRSPGLGDTAMYLCATSRTTGGKNTEAFFGQGTRLTVV.

This clonotype has just a few counts. The rearrangement uses TRBV11-3 and TRBJ2-1, with no clear D. This CDR3 contains 13 residues. Germline V CDR1 and CDR2: SGHNT, YENEEA. With 5 bases removed from V and 5 bases from J, the gap between germline ends came to 10 bases. CDR3: CASSLLLNNEQFF. The CDR3 bases are TGTGCCAGCAGCCTCCTCTTAAACAATGAGCAGTTCTTC.

This clonotype was counted a few times. This rearrangement joins TRBV7-6 to TRBJ1-5; D not certain. Trimming left V 5 bases short and J 0 bases short, with 11 bases between. This CDR3 contains 15 residues. Germline CDR1 reads SGHVS; CDR2 reads FNYEAQ. In DNA, the CDR3 is TGTGCCAGCAGCCCCGGCCTACCTAGCAATCAGCCCCAGCATTTT. It specifies CASSPGLPSNQPQHF.

This clonotype showed up just a few times. In DNA form, the CDR3 reads TGCAGCGTGGCGACTAGCGGGGGGGCCCATGAGCAGTTCTTC. Translating it yields CSVATSGGAHEQFF. The chain couples TRBV29-1 to TRBJ2-1; 14 bases are a match to TRBD2. Trimming cost V 6 bases and J 8 bases; bases outside gene matches: 6. Looked up from germline, CDR1 is SQVTM and CDR2 is ANQGSEA. The CDR3 contains 14 residues.

This clonotype was recorded a few times. This rearrangement joins TRBV12-3 or TRBV12-4 to TRBJ1-1; 8 bases agree with TRBD1. The CDR3 is made up of 13 amino acids. The J segment lost 5 bases and the V segment lost 4 bases, leaving 3 bases of the junction unmatched. The DNA for the CDR3 is TGTGCCAGCAGTTCAAACAGGGGGACTGAAGCTTTCTTT. Translating gives CASSSNRGTEAFF.

Many counts were recorded for this clonotype. The chain combines TRBV5-1 with TRBJ1-1; 7 bases fit TRBD1. Per the germline V gene, CDR1 is SGHRS and CDR2 is YFSETQ. This CDR3 comprises 14 residues. V gave up 4 bases and J gave up 1 base; unmatched junction bases: 4. The CDR3 sequence is CASSMTGQNTEAFF. CDR3 bases: TGCGCCAGCAGCATGACAGGGCAGAACACTGAAGCTTTCTTT.

The sample holds many counts of this clonotype. The rearrangement uses TRBV10-3 and TRBJ1-5, with D perhaps matching TRBD1 (6 bases). The CDR3 is 15 residues long. Germline V gene sequence: CDR1 ENHRY, CDR2 SYGVKD. V shed 4 bases and J shed 0 bases, with 10 bases lying between them. This CDR3 reads CAISGTEYSNQPQHF. Written as DNA, the CDR3 is TGTGCCATCAGTGGGACAGAATATAGCAATCAGCCCCAGCATTTT.

This clonotype appeared a single time. The chain combines TRBV12-3 or TRBV12-4 with TRBJ2-5, with 11 bases that match TRBD1. The CDR3 totals 17 residues. V was clipped by 4 bases and J by 3 bases; unmatched bases: 10. The CDR3 region is CASSYRDRGFSEETQYF. Written as DNA, the CDR3 is TGTGCCAGCAGTTACCGGGACAGGGGGTTCTCCGAAGAGACCCAGTACTTC.

This clonotype was seen a handful of times. V usage is TRBV5-1 and J usage is TRBJ2-3; D gene uncertain. The CDR3 covers 13 residues. Deletions cut 3 bases from V and 6 bases from J, with 11 bases between. Germline V gene lookup returns CDR1 SGHRS and CDR2 YFSETQ. As DNA, the CDR3 is TGCGCCAGCAGCTCTCAATTGGGGGATACGCAGTATTTT. It is translated as CASSSQLGDTQYF.

This clonotype has only a few counts. The rearrangement uses TRBV5-1 and TRBJ2-2; D gene unclear. V was shortened by 5 bases and J by 3 bases, with 8 bases between the two germline ends. From germline, CDR1 is SGHRS and CDR2 YFSETQ. The CDR3 extends over 13 amino acids. CDR3 coding DNA: TGCGCCAGCAGATTGCAAGACACCGGGGAGCTGTTTTTT. It is translated as CASRLQDTGELFF.

The table lists this clonotype with a few counts. The rearrangement uses TRBV3-1 and TRBJ1-2; D is unclear. Trimming shortened V by 0 bases and J by 2 bases, and 4 bases separated the two germline ends. This CDR3 region has 13 residues. Germline assignment: CDR1 LGHDT and CDR2 YNNKEL (reference sequence). The CDR3 region has the DNA TGTGCCAGCAGCCAAGATTGGAACTATGGCTACACCTTC. Protein sequence: CASSQDWNYGYTF.

The chain couples TRBV7-9 to TRBJ2-3; 7 bases align to TRBD1. The CDR3 is 15 amino acids. Germline assignment: CDR1 SEHNR and CDR2 FQNEAQ (reference sequence). Germline trimming cut 2 bases from V and 2 bases from J; bases unmatched to any gene: 4. CDR3 in DNA: TGTGCCAGCAGCTTATCGGGACAGATCACAGATACGCAGTATTTT. Its protein product is CASSLSGQITDTQYF.

This clonotype occurred many times. The genes are TRBV12-3 or TRBV12-4 and TRBJ1-2, with D tentatively TRBD1 (5 bases). V was trimmed by 3 bases and J by 4 bases, leaving 21 bases between them. The CDR3 runs to 17 residues. The CDR3 DNA reads TGTGCCAGCAGTTTGAGGGCAGGGAAGATCGTTACCTATGGCTACACCTTC. It translates to CASSLRAGKIVTYGYTF.

V usage is TRBV12-3 or TRBV12-4 and J usage is TRBJ1-1; 8 bases align to TRBD1. There are 15 residues in the CDR3. Unmatched junction bases numbered 4, after V lost 3 bases and J lost 1 base. Here the CDR3 reads CASSFGQGGNTEAFF. Here the CDR3 DNA reads TGTGCCAGCAGTTTCGGACAGGGTGGGAACACTGAAGCTTTCTTT.

This clonotype showed up just a few times. This rearrangement joins TRBV7-8 to TRBJ2-7, with TRBD1 matching over 7 bases. Losses at the gene ends were 3 bases for V and 5 bases for J; bases not matched to a gene: 7. CDR1 and CDR2 (germline): SGHVS, FQNEAQ. The CDR3 covers 14 residues. The CDR3 bases are TGTGCCAGCAGCTTTACAGGGGTCAGCGACGAGCAGTACTTC. Encoded protein: CASSFTGVSDEQYF.